This T cell receptor beta chain is from a study of control samples from healthy donors and cancer patients. J gave up 3 bases and V 2 bases, and 1 base lay outside the gene matches. CDR3 length: 13 amino acids. Germline V CDR1 and CDR2: MNHEY, SMNVEV (reference sequence). The protocol was immunoSEQ multiplex PCR, while the TCRdb copy is restricted to in-frame clones and leaves out a portion. The data contain over 150,000 clones, more than 90% of them singletons. This sequence was found in a middle-aged woman in good health. The rearrangement links TRBV27 to TRBJ2-7; the match to TRBD1 covers 7 bases. The sequenced material came from blood. CDR3 loop: CASSLAGGYEQYF. CDR3 coding DNA: TGTGCCAGCAGTTTAGCAGGGGGCTACGAGCAGTACTTC.